This T cell receptor (beta chain) was obtained from a study of blood T cells in healthy people across ages. Notes on the study in general: Higher diversity and more naive CD4+ cells were features of long-lived donors, compared to aged donors.

To note about this clonotype: Its antigen is still unknown.

Primers used in a second PCR of roughly 7 to 11 cycles were a sample-barcoded 5' primer and a J-beta primer mix. Any given sample supplied a minimum of 3 million CDR3-containing paired-end reads. Using its own MiXCR run on the 5' RACE reads, TCRdb lists one record per CDR3 protein. The sample lists about 1.8 million distinct CDR3 sequences, around half occurring once. Per germline, CDR1 SGHTA and CDR2 FQGNSA. CDR3 length: 14 residues. The ends were cut back, 2 bases at V and 6 bases at J, with 12 bases in the middle. This sequence was found in a woman in her 40s in good health. Sequencing was carried out using blood. The chain links TRBV7-2 to TRBJ2-3; D might be TRBD1 or TRBD2, each matching 5 bases. CDR3 in amino acids: CASSLTGLRDTQYF. Here the CDR3 DNA reads TGTGCCAGCAGCTTAACGGGGCTGCGGGATACGCAGTATTTT.